Listed here are 7 T cell receptor beta chains from one sample, sequenced in a study of CD8 T cells in ankylosing spondylitis. Using its own MiXCR run on the 5' RACE reads, TCRdb lists one record per CDR3 protein. The sample includes 250,000 to 350,000 distinct CDR3 sequences, about 20% of them seen just once. The specimen sequenced was blood, either unsorted or a sorted T cell fraction (not recorded which). The receptor set was obtained from a female donor with ankylosing spondylitis or in good health (not recorded which).

A few counts support this clonotype. The rearrangement uses TRBV4-3 and TRBJ2-1, with D possibly being TRBD2 (5 bases). Per germline, CDR1 LGHNA and CDR2 YSLEER. The CDR3 consists of 13 residues. V lost 8 bases, J lost 1 base, and 9 bases lay in between. For the CDR3, the DNA is TGCGCCAGCGGCCGGGGATCCTACAATGAGCAGTTCTTC. Encoded protein: CASGRGSYNEQFF.

Here the CDR3 reads CASSVNPQETQYF. CDR3 nucleotide sequence: TGTGCCAGCAGCGTCAACCCTCAAGAGACCCAGTACTTC. The chain combines TRBV6-1 with TRBJ2-5; D gene unclear. Germline V gives CDR1 MNHNS, CDR2 SASEGT. CDR3 length equals 13 residues. V lost 6 bases and J 2 bases, leaving 10 bases between the germline ends.

V and J are TRBV7-6 and TRBJ2-3; D gene uncertain. This CDR3 has 13 residues. Trimming took 5 bases from V and 2 from J, leaving 8 bases between them. CDR1 is SGHVS, CDR2 FNYEAQ, per germline. CDR3 in amino acids: CASSDQHTDTQYF. CDR3 nucleotides: TGTGCCAGCAGCGACCAGCACACAGATACGCAGTATTTT.

This chain connects TRBV20-1 to TRBJ1-5; D ambiguous. With 3 bases removed from V and 0 bases from J, the gap between germline ends came to 6 bases. The CDR3 is 13 residues long. Germline V gene sequence: CDR1 DFQATT, CDR2 SNEGSKA (reference sequence). DNA for the CDR3: TGCAGTGCTAGGGAGTTTAGCAATCAGCCCCAGCATTTT. It specifies CSAREFSNQPQHF.

Written as DNA, the CDR3 is TGTGCCAGCAGCTTAATAGCGGTGGGCGAGCAGTACTTC. Residues: CASSLIAVGEQYF. The chain joins TRBV7-9 to TRBJ2-7; a weak D match, TRBD2 (6 bases). The V and J ends lost 2 bases and 6 bases respectively, with 11 bases between them. The CDR3 contains 13 residues. Looked up from germline, CDR1 is SEHNR and CDR2 is FQNEAQ (reference sequence).

The chain employs TRBV4-3 and TRBJ2-2; 14 bases line up with TRBD2. This CDR3 is built from 18 residues. V lost 4 bases to trimming and J lost 6 bases; unmatched junction nucleotides: 10. Germline values: CDR1 LGHNA, CDR2 YSLEER. This CDR3 reads CASSRAGTSGRGAGELFF. The CDR3 DNA follows: TGCGCCAGCAGCCGGGCCGGGACTAGCGGGAGAGGCGCCGGGGAGCTGTTTTTT.

The chain has TRBV6-1 and TRBJ1-1, with D unclear. The CDR3 loop spans 13 amino acids. Trimming removed 7 bases at V and 9 bases at J, with 18 bases between. Germline V gene lookup returns CDR1 MNHNS and CDR2 SASEGT. The CDR3 DNA reads as TGTGCCAGCACCCCCCGGACCGGTAGTAAAGCTTTCTTT. Translating gives CASTPRTGSKAFF.